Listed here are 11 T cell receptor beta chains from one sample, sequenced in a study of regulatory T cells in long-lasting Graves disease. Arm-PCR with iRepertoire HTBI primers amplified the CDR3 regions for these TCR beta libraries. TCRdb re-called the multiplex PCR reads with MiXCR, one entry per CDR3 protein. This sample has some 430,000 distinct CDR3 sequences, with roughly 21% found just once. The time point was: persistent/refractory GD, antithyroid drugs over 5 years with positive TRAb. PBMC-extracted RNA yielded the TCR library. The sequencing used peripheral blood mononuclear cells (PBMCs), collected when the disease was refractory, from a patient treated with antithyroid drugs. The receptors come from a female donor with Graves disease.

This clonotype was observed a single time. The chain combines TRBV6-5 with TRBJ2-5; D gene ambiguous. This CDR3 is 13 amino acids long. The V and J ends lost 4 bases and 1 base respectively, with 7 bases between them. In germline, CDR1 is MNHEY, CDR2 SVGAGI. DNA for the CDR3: TGTGCCAGCAGTTTAAACCCCCAAGAGACCCAGTACTTC. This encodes CASSLNPQETQYF.

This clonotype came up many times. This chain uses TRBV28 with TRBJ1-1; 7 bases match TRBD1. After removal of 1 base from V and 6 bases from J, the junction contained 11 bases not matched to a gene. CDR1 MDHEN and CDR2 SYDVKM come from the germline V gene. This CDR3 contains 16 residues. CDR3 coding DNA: TGTGCCAGCAGTTTATATGAGGGGGCTTATGGCGCTGAAGCTTTCTTT. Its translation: CASSLYEGAYGAEAFF.

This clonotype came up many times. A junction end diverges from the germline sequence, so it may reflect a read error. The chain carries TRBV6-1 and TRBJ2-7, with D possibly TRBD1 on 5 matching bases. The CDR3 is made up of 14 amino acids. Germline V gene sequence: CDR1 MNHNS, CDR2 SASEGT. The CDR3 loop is CDSSEMTASYEQYF. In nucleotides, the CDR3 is TGTGACAGCAGTGAAATGACAGCGTCCTACGAGCAGTACTTC.

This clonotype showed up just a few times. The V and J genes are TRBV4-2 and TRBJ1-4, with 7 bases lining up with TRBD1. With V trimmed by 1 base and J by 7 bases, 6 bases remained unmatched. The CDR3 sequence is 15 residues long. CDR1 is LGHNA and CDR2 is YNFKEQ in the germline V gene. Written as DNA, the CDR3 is TGTGCCAGCAGCCAAGTGGGGGGGGACAGTGAAAAACTGTTTTTT. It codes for CASSQVGGDSEKLFF.

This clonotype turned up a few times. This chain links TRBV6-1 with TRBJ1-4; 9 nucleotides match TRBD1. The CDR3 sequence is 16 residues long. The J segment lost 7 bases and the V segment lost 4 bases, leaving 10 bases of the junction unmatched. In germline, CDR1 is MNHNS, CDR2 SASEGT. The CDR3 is CASSAFKGQGTEKLFF. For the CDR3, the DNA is TGTGCCAGCAGTGCCTTCAAGGGACAGGGAACTGAAAAACTGTTTTTT.

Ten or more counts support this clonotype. CDR3 bases: TGTGCCAGCAGTTTAGGAAAGGGTGAAGCCTACGAGCAGTACTTC. It yields the protein CASSLGKGEAYEQYF. This chain uses TRBV28 with TRBJ2-7; D gene uncertain. Germline V gene sequence: CDR1 MDHEN, CDR2 SYDVKM. Between the trimmed V and J ends, which lost 2 bases and 2 bases, there was a span of 13 bases. This CDR3 contains 15 residues. The variable domain in full, with the rest retrieved from reference TRBV28 and TRBJ2-7, is DVKVTQSSRYLVKRTGEKVFLECVQDMDHENMFWYRQDPGLGLRLIYFSYDVKMKEKGDIPEGYSVSREKKERFSLILESASTNQTSMYLCASSLGKGEAYEQYFGPGTRLTVT.

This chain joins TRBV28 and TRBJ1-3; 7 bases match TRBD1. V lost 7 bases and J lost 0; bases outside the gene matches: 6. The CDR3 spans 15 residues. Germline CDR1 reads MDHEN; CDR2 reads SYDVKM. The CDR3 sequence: CASTEGTVSGNTIYF. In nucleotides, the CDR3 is TGTGCCAGCACCGAAGGGACAGTCTCTGGAAACACCATATATTTT.

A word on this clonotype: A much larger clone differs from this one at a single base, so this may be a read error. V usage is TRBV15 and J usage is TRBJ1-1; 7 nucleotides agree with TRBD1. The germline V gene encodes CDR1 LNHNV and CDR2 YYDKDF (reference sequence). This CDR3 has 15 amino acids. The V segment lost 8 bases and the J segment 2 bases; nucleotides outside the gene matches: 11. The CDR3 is CATGEPGTENTEAFF. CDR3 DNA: TGTGCCACCGGCGAACCCGGGACAGAAAACACTGAAGCTTTCTTT. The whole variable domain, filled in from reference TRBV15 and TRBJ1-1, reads DAMVIQNPRYQVTQFGKPVTLSCSQTLNHNVMYWYQQKSSQAPKLLFHYYDKDFNNEADTPDNFQSRRPNTSFCFLDIRSPGLGDTAMYLCATGEPGTENTEAFFGQGTRLTVV.

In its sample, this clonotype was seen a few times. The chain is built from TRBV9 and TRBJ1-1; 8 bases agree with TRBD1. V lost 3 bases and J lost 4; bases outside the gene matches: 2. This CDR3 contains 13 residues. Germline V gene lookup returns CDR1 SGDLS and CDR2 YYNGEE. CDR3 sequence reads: CASSEGTGTEAFF. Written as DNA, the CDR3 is TGTGCCAGCAGCGAGGGGACAGGCACTGAAGCTTTCTTT.

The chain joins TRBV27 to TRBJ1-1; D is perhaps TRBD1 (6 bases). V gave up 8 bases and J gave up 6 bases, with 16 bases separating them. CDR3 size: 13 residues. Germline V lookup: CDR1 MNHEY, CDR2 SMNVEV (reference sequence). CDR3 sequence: CASGYYRAAEAFF. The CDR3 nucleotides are TGTGCCAGCGGATACTACAGGGCTGCTGAAGCTTTCTTT.

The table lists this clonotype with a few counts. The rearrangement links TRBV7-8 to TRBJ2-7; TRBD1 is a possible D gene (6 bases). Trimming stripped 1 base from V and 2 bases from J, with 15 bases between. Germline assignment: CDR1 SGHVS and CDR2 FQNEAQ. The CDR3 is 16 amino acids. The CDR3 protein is CASSLVGAIIAYEQYF. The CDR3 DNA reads TGTGCCAGCAGCTTAGTGGGGGCGATTATCGCCTACGAGCAGTACTTC.